These T cell receptor beta chains were read from a single sample in a study of regulatory T cells in long-lasting Graves disease. TCRdb reprocessed the multiplex PCR reads with MiXCR, giving one entry per CDR3 protein. Of about 340,000 distinct CDR3 sequences listed, roughly a fifth were seen once; the top ten hold 29%. The sequences come from peripheral blood mononuclear cells (PBMCs), collected when the disease was refractory, from a patient treated with antithyroid drugs. Receptors originate from a female donor with Graves disease. The CDR3 runs from the conserved cysteine through the conserved F or W. D genes are given only for firm matches. Clone size is stated in some rows and not others, as once, few, many or a class when expanded.

abundance,d_gene,j_gene,v_gene,CDR3aa,CDR3nt
few,TRBD2,TRBJ2-2,TRBV6-1,CASGVAGNTGELFF,TGTGCCAGCGGGGTAGCGGGGAACACCGGGGAGCTGTTTTTT
few,-,TRBJ1-2,TRBV9,CASSVGGAPTF,TGTGCCAGCAGCGTAGGGGGGGCGCCCACCTTC
-,-,TRBJ1-2,TRBV19,CASRYSSNYGYTF,TGTGCCAGTAGATACAGTTCTAACTATGGCTACACCTTC
few,-,TRBJ1-3,TRBV7-8,CASSFTQGTPLSGNTIYF,TGTGCCAGCAGCTTTACGCAGGGGACTCCGCTCTCTGGAAACACCATATATTTT
-,-,TRBJ2-2,TRBV19,CASSAGTLAGELFF,TGTGCCAGTAGTGCTGGGACCCTCGCCGGGGAGCTGTTTTTT
many,TRBD1,TRBJ2-7,TRBV20-1,CSASPGTAYEQYF,TGCAGTGCTTCTCCCGGGACAGCCTACGAGCAGTACTTC
few,-,TRBJ1-2,TRBV3-1,CASSQGVQGYTF,TGTGCCAGCAGCCAAGGGGTCCAGGGCTACACCTTC
few,-,TRBJ2-5,TRBV7-8,CASSLGGTTGTQYF,TGTGCCAGCAGCTTAGGGGGCACCACAGGGACCCAGTACTTC
many,TRBD1,TRBJ1-2,TRBV6-1,CASYLGTGYGYTF,TGTGCCTCCTACCTTGGGACAGGCTATGGCTACACCTTC
many,TRBD1,TRBJ1-1,TRBV15,CATQGQQNTEAFF,TGTGCCACCCAGGGACAGCAGAACACTGAAGCTTTCTTT
-,-,TRBJ1-6,TRBV12-3/TRBV12-4,CASSHLQGSSPLHF,TGTGCCAGCAGTCACCTACAGGGAAGTTCACCCCTCCACTTT
many,-,TRBJ1-3,TRBV6-1,CASYGLAETGNTIYF,TGTGCCTCGTACGGGTTGGCGGAAACTGGAAACACCATATATTTT
many,-,TRBJ1-1,TRBV6-2/TRBV6-3,CASSYSDSPNTEAFF,TGTGCCAGCAGTTACTCCGACAGCCCGAACACTGAAGCTTTCTTT
many,-,TRBJ2-7,TRBV29-1,CSVEEAGTNYEQYF,TGCAGCGTTGAAGAGGCGGGAACAAACTACGAGCAGTACTTC
many,TRBD2,TRBJ2-2,TRBV10-3,CAIGGGTGELFF,TGTGCCATCGGCGGGGGGACCGGGGAGCTGTTTTTT
many,TRBD1,TRBJ1-2,TRBV7-2,CASSPPPYRTGGGYGYTF,TGTGCCAGCAGCCCTCCGCCATATAGGACAGGGGGAGGATATGGCTACACCTTC
many,TRBD1,TRBJ1-4,TRBV6-1,CASSRQGLVEKLFF,TGTGCCAGCAGTCGACAGGGTTTGGTTGAAAAACTGTTTTTT
many,-,TRBJ2-1,TRBV12-5,CASGLTGGQNNEQFF,TGTGCTAGTGGCCTCACGGGGGGACAGAACAATGAGCAGTTCTTC
many,-,TRBJ2-5,TRBV28,CASSPTLGLETQYF,TGTGCCAGCAGTCCAACTCTGGGGCTGGAGACCCAGTACTTC
few,TRBD1,TRBJ1-4,TRBV5-1,CASSRGTGREEKLFF,TGCGCCAGCAGCCGGGGGACAGGGCGGGAAGAAAAACTGTTTTTT
-,-,TRBJ1-1,TRBV4-1,CASSQSEDLNTEAFF,TGCGCCAGCAGCCAATCGGAGGATCTGAACACTGAAGCTTTCTTT
many,-,TRBJ1-1,TRBV6-1,CASRRKALGTEAFF,TGTGCCAGCAGGCGTAAGGCTCTGGGCACTGAAGCTTTCTTT
-,-,TRBJ1-2,TRBV6-1,CASSGGSGGYAF,TGTGCCAGCAGTGGAGGGTCCGGGGGCTACGCCTTC
many,TRBD1,TRBJ1-5,TRBV12-3/TRBV12-4,CASSFRGQSSNQPQHF,TGTGCCAGCAGTTTTAGGGGACAGTCCAGCAATCAGCCCCAGCATTTT
-,TRBD1,TRBJ1-1,TRBV10-2,CASSEPGQSNTEAFF,TGCGCCAGCAGTGAGCCGGGACAGTCGAACACTGAAGCTTTCTTT
few,-,TRBJ2-2,TRBV30,CAWTYRELSGELFF,TGTGCCTGGACCTACAGGGAGTTGAGCGGGGAGCTGTTTTTT
many,TRBD1,TRBJ1-1,TRBV28,CASRSRDRGRTEAFF,TGTGCCAGCAGATCCCGGGACAGGGGGCGAACTGAAGCTTTCTTT
few,TRBD2,TRBJ2-5,TRBV4-1,CASSQVGGLAGEETQYF,TGCGCCAGCAGCCAAGTTGGAGGGTTAGCGGGAGAAGAGACCCAGTACTTC
few,TRBD2,TRBJ2-7,TRBV20-1,CSARVGLASGEQYF,TGCAGTGCTAGAGTTGGACTAGCGAGCGGCGAGCAGTACTTC
-,-,TRBJ2-6,TRBV18,CASSPWSPGKHSGANVLTF,TGTGCCAGCTCACCGTGGTCCCCAGGCAAACACTCTGGGGCCAACGTCCTGACTTTC
many,-,TRBJ1-5,TRBV12-3/TRBV12-4,CASSLMVRGNQPQHF,TGTGCCAGCAGTTTAATGGTTAGGGGAAATCAGCCCCAGCATTTT
few,-,TRBJ2-1,TRBV9,CASSVAGRGKRGEQFF,TGTGCCAGCAGCGTAGCAGGTAGAGGGAAGAGGGGTGAGCAGTTCTTC
few,TRBD2,TRBJ2-2,TRBV12-3/TRBV12-4,CASSLRGGTDGELFF,TGTGCCAGCAGTTTACGGGGGGGAACAGACGGGGAGCTGTTTTTT
many,TRBD1,TRBJ1-3,TRBV2,CASSGTGGPRDTIYF,TGTGCCAGCAGTGGGACAGGGGGTCCCAGGGACACCATATATTTT
-,-,TRBJ1-3,TRBV19,CASSNQGRSGNTIYF,TGTGCCAGTAGTAATCAGGGGAGGAGTGGAAACACCATATATTTT
few,-,TRBJ1-2,TRBV6-1,CASTQTAGGGYGYTF,TGTGCCAGCACCCAAACAGCGGGGGGTGGGTATGGCTACACCTTC
few,-,TRBJ1-2,TRBV29-1,CSPAGGGDILNYGYTF,TGCAGCCCTGCTGGGGGGGGGGACATCCTCAACTATGGCTACACCTTC
few,-,TRBJ2-7,TRBV5-1,CASSLEKIYYEQYF,TGCGCCAGCAGCTTGGAGAAGATTTACTACGAGCAGTACTTC
few,-,TRBJ1-5,TRBV14,CASSLGPSGQPQHF,TGTGCCAGCAGCCTCGGGCCTTCCGGACAGCCCCAGCATTTT